This T cell receptor (beta chain) was captured by sequencing in a study of T cells expressing NK-cell markers. Study context: The authors sequenced eight donors, of whom seven were HCMV-seropositive and one was seronegative.

After re-calling the 5' RACE reads, TCRdb lists one entry per CDR3 protein, DNA absent. Recorded for this sample: about 260,000 distinct CDR3 sequences. Worth noting for this clonotype: No antigen is known for it.

The study, taken as a whole, reports: Leadership of the CD3+CD56-NKG2C+ fraction also belonged to these clonotypes in several donors.

The sample consisted of blood T cells: a sorted CD56 or NKG2C T cell subset, CD4+ or CD8+ T cells, or bulk PBMC T cells (not recorded which). This TCR was recovered from a man between 18 and 29 years old in good health.

The CDR3 reads CSALSGLLPHEQFF. This chain joins TRBV20-1 and TRBJ2-1; TCRdb returns TRBD2, unconfirmable since there is no DNA. CDR1 and CDR2 from the germline V gene are DFQATT and SNEGSKA (reference sequence). The CDR3 runs 14 residues.